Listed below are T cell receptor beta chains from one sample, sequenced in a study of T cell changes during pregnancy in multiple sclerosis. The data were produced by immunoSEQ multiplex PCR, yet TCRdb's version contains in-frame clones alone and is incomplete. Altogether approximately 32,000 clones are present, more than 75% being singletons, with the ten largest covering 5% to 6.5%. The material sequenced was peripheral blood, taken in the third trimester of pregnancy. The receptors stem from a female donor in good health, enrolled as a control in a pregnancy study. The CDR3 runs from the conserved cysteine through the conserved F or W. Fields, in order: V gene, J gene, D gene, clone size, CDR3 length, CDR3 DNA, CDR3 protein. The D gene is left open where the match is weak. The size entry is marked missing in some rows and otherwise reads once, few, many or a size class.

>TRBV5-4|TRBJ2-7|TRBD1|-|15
TGTGCCAGCAGCCCAGGTAACAGGGGAACCTACGAGCAGTACTTC
CASSPGNRGTYEQYF
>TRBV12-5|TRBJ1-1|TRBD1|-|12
TGTGCTAGTGGTGCGACAGGGACACAAGCTTTCTTT
CASGATGTQAFF
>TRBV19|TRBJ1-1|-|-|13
TGTGCCAGCCAGGACATTATGGACACTGAAGCTTTCTTT
CASQDIMDTEAFF
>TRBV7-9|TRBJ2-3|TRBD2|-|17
TGTGCCAGCAGCTACGGGGGGATCGAGGCCCTCCCAGATACGCAGTATTTT
CASSYGGIEALPDTQYF
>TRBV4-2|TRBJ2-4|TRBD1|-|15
TGTGCCAGTAGGACAGGGGCTAATACTGGGGACATTCAGTACTTC
CASRTGANTGDIQYF
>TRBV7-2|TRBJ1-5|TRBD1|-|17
TGTGCCAGCAGCTATCGGTCAGGGGGGCGTAGCAATCAGCCCCAGCATTTT
CASSYRSGGRSNQPQHF
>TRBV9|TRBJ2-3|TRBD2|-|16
TGTGCCAGCAGCCGTGATCATAGCGGGCGCACAGATACGCAGTATTTT
CASSRDHSGRTDTQYF
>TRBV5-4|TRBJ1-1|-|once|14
TGTGCCAGCAGCTTGAGTCAGGGGAACACTGAAGCTTTCTTT
CASSLSQGNTEAFF
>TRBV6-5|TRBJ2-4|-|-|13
TGTGCCAGCAGTTACGGTGCAGGGCTCATTCAGTACTTC
CASSYGAGLIQYF
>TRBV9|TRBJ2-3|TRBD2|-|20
TGTGCCAGCAGCGTAGACATGGGGAACGGCGGGGGGCTTAGCACAGATACGCAGTATTTT
CASSVDMGNGGGLSTDTQYF
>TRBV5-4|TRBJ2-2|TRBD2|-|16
TGTGCCAGCAGCTTAGGACTAGCGGGACTCACCGGGGAGCTGTTTTTT
CASSLGLAGLTGELFF
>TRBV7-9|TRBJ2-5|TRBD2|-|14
TGTGCCAGCAAAGCGGGAAGTCTAGGAGAGACCCAGTACTTC
CASKAGSLGETQYF
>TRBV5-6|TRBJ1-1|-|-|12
TGTGCCAGCAGCTTGTTGGGGCAAGGAGCTTTCTTT
CASSLLGQGAFF
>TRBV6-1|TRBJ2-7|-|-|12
TGTGCCAGCAGTGAAGAGGGCAGGGGTCAGTACTTC
CASSEEGRGQYF
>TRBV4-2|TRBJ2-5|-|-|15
TGTGCCAGCAGCCCGCGAACGGGGGAGACCGAGACCCAGTACTTC
CASSPRTGETETQYF
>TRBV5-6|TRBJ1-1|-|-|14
TGTGCCAGCAGCTTGGGGCCCCAGAACACTGAAGCTTTCTTT
CASSLGPQNTEAFF
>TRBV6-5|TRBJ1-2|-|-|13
TGTGCCAGCAGTTACGGGTCCTCCGGGGGCTACACCTTC
CASSYGSSGGYTF
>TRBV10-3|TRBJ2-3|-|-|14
TGTGCCATCAGTGAACGGCCCGGCGGGGATACGCAGTATTTT
CAISERPGGDTQYF
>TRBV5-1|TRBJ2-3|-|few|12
TGCGCCAGCAGCTTGGGGGCGGATACGCAGTATTTT
CASSLGADTQYF
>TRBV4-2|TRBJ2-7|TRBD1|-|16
TGTGCCAGCAGCCTCTTACCCAGGGACAGGGCCTACGAGCAGTACTTC
CASSLLPRDRAYEQYF
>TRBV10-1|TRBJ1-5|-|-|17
-
CASSTTVGTLSNQPQHF
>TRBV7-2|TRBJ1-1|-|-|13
TGTGCCAGCAGCTTATCAGGGGTGACTGAAGCTTTCTTT
CASSLSGVTEAFF
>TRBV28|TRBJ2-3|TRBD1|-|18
TGTGCCAGCAGTTGGGACAGGGACGTGTTACTGAGCACAGATACGCAGTATTTT
CASSWDRDVLLSTDTQYF
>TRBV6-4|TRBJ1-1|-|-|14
TGTGCCAGCAGATGGCGGGGGCCGAGCACTGAAGCTTTCTTT
CASRWRGPSTEAFF
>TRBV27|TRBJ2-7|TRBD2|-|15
TGTGCCAGCAGTTTGGGTAGCGGGGGCTCCTACGAGCAGTACTTC
CASSLGSGGSYEQYF
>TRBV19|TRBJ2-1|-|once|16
TGTGCCAGTAGTATTACAGGGTTGAGCTCCTACAATGAGCAGTTCTTC
CASSITGLSSYNEQFF
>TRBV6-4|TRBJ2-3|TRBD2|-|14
TGTGCCAGCAGTGACGGGACTAGTACAGATACGCAGTATTTT
CASSDGTSTDTQYF
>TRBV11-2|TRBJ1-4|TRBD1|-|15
TGTGCCAGCAGCTTACTCCGGGACAGGAATGAAAAACTGTTTTTT
CASSLLRDRNEKLFF
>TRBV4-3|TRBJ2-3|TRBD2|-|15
TGCGCCAGCAGCCAAGAGCTAGCGGGGTCAGATACGCAGTATTTT
CASSQELAGSDTQYF
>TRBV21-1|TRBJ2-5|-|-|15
TGTGCCAGCAGCAAGGGAATCGGACAGGAAGAGACCCAGTACTTC
CASSKGIGQEETQYF
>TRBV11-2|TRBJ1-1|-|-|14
TGTGCCAGCAGCTTGCGACAGAGGTCGAATGGAGCTTTCTTT
CASSLRQRSNGAFF
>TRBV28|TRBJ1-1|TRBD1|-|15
TGTGCCAGCAGTACACAGGGGCCTGGACAGCGACATTGTGTCTTT
CASSTQGPGQRHCVF
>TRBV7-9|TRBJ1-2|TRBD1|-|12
TGTGCCAGCAGCTTAATGACAGGGCCCCGTCCCTTC
CASSLMTGPRPF
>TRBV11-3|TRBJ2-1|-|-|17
TGTGCCAGCAGCTTAGAGGGGATGGGGAGGCCTAACAATGAGCAGTTCTTC
CASSLEGMGRPNNEQFF
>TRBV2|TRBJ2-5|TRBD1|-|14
TGTGCCAGCCTCGGCAGGGGGTCGGGAGAGACCCAGTACTTC
CASLGRGSGETQYF
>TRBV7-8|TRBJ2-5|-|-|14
TGTGCCAGCAGCATAATCGGGGGGCTGGAGACCCAGTACTTC
CASSIIGGLETQYF
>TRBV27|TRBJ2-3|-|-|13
TGTGCCAGCAGTAGCGGGAGCACAGATACGCAGTATTTT
CASSSGSTDTQYF
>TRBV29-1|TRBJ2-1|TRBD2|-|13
TGCAGCGTTGGGGCCCGGCTAGCGGGAGGTGGGTTCTTC
CSVGARLAGGGFF
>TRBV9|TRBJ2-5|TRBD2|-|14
TGTGCCAGCAGCGTACTAGCGGGAACGCAGACCCAGTACTTC
CASSVLAGTQTQYF
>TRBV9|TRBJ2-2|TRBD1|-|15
TGTGCCAGCAGCTCCCACAGGGGGCACACCGGGGAGCTGTTTTTT
CASSSHRGHTGELFF
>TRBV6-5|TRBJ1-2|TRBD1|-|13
TGTGCCAGCAGCAACAGGGGCGTCTATGGCTACACCTTC
CASSNRGVYGYTF
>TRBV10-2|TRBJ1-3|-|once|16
TGCGCCAGCAGTGAGTCGCTCAGGTCTTCTGGAAACACCATATATTTT
CASSESLRSSGNTIYF
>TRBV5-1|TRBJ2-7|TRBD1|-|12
TGCGCCAGCAGTCAGGGGGCGAGAGAGCAGTACTTC
CASSQGAREQYF
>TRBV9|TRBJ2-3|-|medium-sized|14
TGTGCCAGCAGCGTAGAGGCGGGGCCAGATACGCAGTATTTT
CASSVEAGPDTQYF
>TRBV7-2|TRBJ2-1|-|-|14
TGTGCCAGCAGCTATCCACCGAGGGGGGGTGAGCAGTTCTTC
CASSYPPRGGEQFF
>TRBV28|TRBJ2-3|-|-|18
TGTGCCAGCAGTTTTGGGCTGGGGCAGGACTATTTCACAGATACGCAGTATTTT
CASSFGLGQDYFTDTQYF
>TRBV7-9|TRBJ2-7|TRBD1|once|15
TGTGCCAGCAGCTTTATAGGACAGGGAACCTACGAGCAGTACTTC
CASSFIGQGTYEQYF
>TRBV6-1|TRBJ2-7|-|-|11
TGTGCTGGCAGGACTTCCTACGAGCAGTACTTC
CAGRTSYEQYF
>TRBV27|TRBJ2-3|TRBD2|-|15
TGTGCCAGCAGTCCCCTAGCGGGCAGCACAGATACGCAGTATTTT
CASSPLAGSTDTQYF
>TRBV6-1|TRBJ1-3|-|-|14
TGTGCCAGCATCGTGGCGGCAGGGGGAAACACCATATATTTT
CASIVAAGGNTIYF
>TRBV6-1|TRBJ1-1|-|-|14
TGTGCCAGCAGCCGGACAGCGACGAACACTGAAGCTTTCTTT
CASSRTATNTEAFF
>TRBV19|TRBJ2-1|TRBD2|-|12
TGTGCCAGTAGTGGGGGGGGGAATGAGCAGTTCTTC
CASSGGGNEQFF
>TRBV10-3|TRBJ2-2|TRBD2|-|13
TGTGCCATCAGTGGGGGGGGAGCCGGGGAGCTGTTTTTT
CAISGGGAGELFF
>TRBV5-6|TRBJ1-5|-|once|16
TGTGCCAGCAGCACCGGCCCCGGGAGGGGAGATCAGCCCCAGCATTTT
CASSTGPGRGDQPQHF
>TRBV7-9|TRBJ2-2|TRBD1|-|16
TGTGCCAGCAGCTTGGGGACAGGGGTACACACCGGGGAGCTGTTTTTT
CASSLGTGVHTGELFF
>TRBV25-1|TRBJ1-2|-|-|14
TGTGCCAGCAGTGAATTGGGCACCCTATATGGCTACACCTTC
CASSELGTLYGYTF
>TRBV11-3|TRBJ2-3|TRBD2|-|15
TGTGCCAGCAGCCCAAGGCGGGGGGGCGGGGATACGCAGTATTTT
CASSPRRGGGDTQYF
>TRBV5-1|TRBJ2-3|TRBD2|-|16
TGCGCCAGCAGCGTCCTTAGCGGGGGGGCCGGGGATACGCAGTATTTT
CASSVLSGGAGDTQYF
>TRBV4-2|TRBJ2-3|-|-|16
TGTGCCAGCAGCCAAGGATCTGGCGGGGCCACAGATACGCAGTATTTT
CASSQGSGGATDTQYF
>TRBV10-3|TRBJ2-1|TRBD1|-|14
TGTGCCGCCCAGACAGGGAGCTCCTACAATGAGCAGTTCTTC
CAAQTGSSYNEQFF